The 7 T cell receptor beta chains given below trace back to one sample, sequenced in a study of shared clonotypes between healthy human individuals. The table came from immunoSEQ multiplex PCR; TCRdb's copy has only in-frame clones and leaves some out. Of about 2.3 million clones listed, 85% to 95% are singletons. The material sequenced was naive CD4+ T cells from PBMCs. Subset indicated: CD45RA+ positively selected. The receptors come from a man aged 18 to 30 in good health. Some clones in this sample may be carry-over from other donors' samples.

The J gene is TRBJ2-5, the V gene TRBV4-1, with D unresolved. Germline V gene lookup returns CDR1 MGHRA and CDR2 YSYEKL. V was cut by 1 base and J by 0 bases, with 6 bases left in between. This CDR3 is built from 14 residues. CDR3 protein: CASSQVNYQETQYF. In nucleotides, the CDR3 is TGCGCCAGCAGCCAAGTGAACTACCAAGAGACCCAGTACTTC.

DNA of the CDR3: TGTGCCAGCAACGCCCACCAATACAATGAGCAGTTCTTC. Translated: CASNAHQYNEQFF. The V and J genes are TRBV27 and TRBJ2-1; D is uncertain. There are 13 residues in the CDR3. Germline-derived CDR1 and CDR2 are MNHEY and SMNVEV (reference sequence). Between the trimmed V and J ends, which lost 7 bases and 4 bases, there was a span of 11 bases.

V and J are TRBV9 and TRBJ2-7; TRBD1 matches 9 bases. The CDR3 runs to 14 residues. Per the germline V gene, CDR1 is SGDLS and CDR2 is YYNGEE. The J segment lost 2 bases and the V segment lost 3 bases, leaving 3 bases of the junction unmatched. CDR3: CASSGTGDPYEQYF. The CDR3 DNA follows: TGTGCCAGCAGCGGGACAGGGGATCCCTACGAGCAGTACTTC. The full variable domain, completed using reference TRBV9 and TRBJ2-7, is DSGVTQTPKHLITATGQRVTLRCSPRSGDLSVYWYQQSLDQGLQFLIQYYNGEERAKGNILERFSAQQFPDLHSELNLSSLELGDSALYFCASSGTGDPYEQYFGPGTRLTVT.

The chain uses TRBV7-2 and TRBJ2-7, with D possibly being TRBD1 (5 bases). Per the germline V gene, CDR1 is SGHTA and CDR2 is FQGNSA. The CDR3 is 15 residues long. Trimming removed 5 bases from V and 2 bases from J, with 16 bases in between. CDR3: CASSPTRTRAYEQYF. CDR3 DNA: TGTGCCAGCAGCCCCACTCGGACAAGGGCCTACGAGCAGTACTTC. The whole variable domain, remainder taken from reference TRBV7-2 and TRBJ2-7, is GAGVSQSPSNKVTEKGKDVELRCDPISGHTALYWYRQSLGQGLEFLIYFQGNSAPDKSGLPSDRFSAERTGGSVSTLTIQRTQQEDSAVYLCASSPTRTRAYEQYFGPGTRLTVT.

The chain employs TRBV2 and TRBJ2-3; no firm D call. This CDR3 spans 14 amino acids. From germline, CDR1 is SNHLY and CDR2 FYNNEI. Trimming shortened V by 6 bases and J by 2 bases, and 12 bases separated the two germline ends. The CDR3 DNA follows: TGTGCCAGCAGAGACACTGGATTCACAGATACGCAGTATTTT. As protein: CASRDTGFTDTQYF.

The genes are TRBV5-4 and TRBJ2-1; 10 bases match TRBD2. The CDR3 length is 15 residues. Germline CDR1 and CDR2: SGHNT and YYREEE (reference sequence). The trim removed 4 bases at V and 8 bases at J, leaving 9 bases unmatched. The CDR3 protein is CASSPSGRARDEQFF. The DNA for the CDR3 is TGTGCCAGCAGCCCGAGCGGGAGGGCCAGAGATGAGCAGTTCTTC.

This clone has only a few counts. V gene TRBV11-1 combines with J gene TRBJ2-1, with D tentatively TRBD1 (6 bases). The CDR3 extends over 14 amino acids. The germline V gene encodes CDR1 SGHAT and CDR2 FQDESV (reference sequence). Trimming took 7 bases from V and 7 from J, leaving 17 bases between them. CDR3 amino acids: CASNTGHYRNEQFF. Written as DNA, the CDR3 is TGTGCCAGCAACACGGGACACTATAGGAATGAGCAGTTCTTC.